This entry concerns a single TCR beta chain. Here immunoSEQ multiplex PCR was the method, and the copy in TCRdb shows in-frame clones only, minus some. The profile shows roughly 62,000 clones, over 80% of them singletons. The sample comes from a study of blood T cell repertoires in COVID-19. Germline CDR1 reads SGHTS; CDR2 reads YDEGEE. This CDR3 is 15 amino acids long. J gave up 4 bases and V 2 bases, and 6 bases lay outside the gene matches. During active infection, Seattle patients enrolled and were then monitored through disease. V usage is TRBV5-8 and J usage is TRBJ2-7; 10 bases map to TRBD1. The specimen sequenced was peripheral blood. This TCR derives from a man aged 30-40 years with COVID-19, enrolled during active disease. CDR3 residues: CASSFQGGQGYEQYF. In nucleotides, the CDR3 is TGTGCCAGCAGCTTCCAGGGGGGACAGGGGTACGAGCAGTACTTC.